This T cell receptor (beta chain) was obtained from a study of T cells in Graves' hyperthyroidism and ophthalmopathy. General study results and limits: The authors' 13 V-J model separated ophthalmopathy from stable hyperthyroidism.

Per germline, CDR1 KGHSH and CDR2 LQKENI. There are 15 residues in the CDR3. This clonotype was observed a few times. Its matching antigen is unknown. At one boundary the junction diverges from the germline segment, which might be a read error. Amplification of TCR beta CDR3 regions used RNA as the template. HTBI primers drove first-round RT-PCR of the TCR CDR3. From the multiplex PCR reads, TCRdb called clonotypes with MiXCR, one entry per CDR3 protein. The table shows about 250,000 distinct CDR3 sequences, with about 20% occurring only once. The origin of this receptor is a man aged 25-40 years with Graves' ophthalmopathy. Sequenced sample: blood. The gene calls are TRBV18 and TRBJ2-1; 10 nucleotides align to TRBD2. CDR3 DNA: TGTACCAGCTCACCTCCAGCGGGAGGGGAGGATGAGCAGTTCTTC. Amino acids: CTSSPPAGGEDEQFF.